Each of the 10 T cell receptor beta chains below was sequenced from the same sample in a study of blood T cell repertoires in COVID-19 (dated by TCRdb to 2018 to 2021). The library was generated by the immunoSEQ multiplex PCR assay. TCRdb provides this immuneACCESS table in a form limited to in-frame rearrangements. Some clones are lacking; in checked studies, under half of them reflect an unresolved V gene, and why the rest are absent is not known. The sample data list more than 450,000 clones, and about 85% of these were observed just once. The ten largest clones add up to around 0.64% of the sample. Source material: PBMCs or T cells enriched from blood (not recorded which). Receptors originate from a woman aged 18-30 years who had recovered from COVID-19.

The chain couples TRBV30 to TRBJ1-1; TRBD1 might be the D (5 bases). Germline values: CDR1 GTSNPN, CDR2 SVGIG (reference sequence). CDR3 length: 11 amino acids. In DNA, the CDR3 is TGTTCGGGGGAGAGGAACACTGAAGCTTTCTTT. Its translation: CSGERNTEAFF.

V usage is TRBV27 and J usage is TRBJ2-3; 7 bases agree with TRBD2. There are 17 residues in the CDR3. Trimming took 6 bases from V and 1 from J; bases not matched to a gene: 13. CDR1 is MNHEY, CDR2 SMNVEV, per germline (reference sequence). The CDR3 here is CASSHNAMGGGTDTQYF. CDR3 in DNA: TGTGCCAGCAGCCACAACGCTATGGGAGGGGGCACAGATACGCAGTATTTT.

On this clone: Other DNA sequences in this sample translate to the same CDR3. The rearrangement links TRBV6-5 to TRBJ1-1; the D gene is possibly TRBD1 (5 bases). Between the trimmed V and J ends, which lost 3 bases and 2 bases, there was a span of 10 bases. Germline-derived CDR1 and CDR2 are MNHEY and SVGAGI. CDR3 size: 14 residues. CDR3 sequence: CASSYGQGNTEAFF. In nucleotides, the CDR3 is TGTGCCAGCAGTTATGGGCAGGGAAACACTGAAGCTTTCTTT.

In DNA, the CDR3 is TGTGCCAGCCTTTTCGCGGGTCCTGAAGCTTTCTTT. Translating it yields CASLFAGPEAFF. The chain joins TRBV5-8 to TRBJ1-1; D not certain. V dropped 7 bases and J dropped 6 bases, with 13 bases sitting between them. CDR3 size: 12 residues. Per the germline V gene, CDR1 is SGHTS and CDR2 is YDEGEE.

The V and J genes are TRBV28 and TRBJ1-1; the match to TRBD1 covers 7 bases. V was pared by 6 bases and J by 3 bases, with 10 bases of the junction left unmatched. The germline V gene has CDR1 MDHEN and CDR2 SYDVKM. CDR3 length: 15 amino acids. The CDR3 sequence: CASSHVVQGDTEAFF. CDR3 DNA sequence: TGTGCCAGCAGCCACGTCGTGCAGGGGGACACTGAAGCTTTCTTT.

V usage is TRBV14 and J usage is TRBJ2-3, with a possible D match to TRBD2 (5 bases). V lost 3 bases to trimming and J lost 1 base, with 14 bases between them. Germline CDR1 reads SGHDN; CDR2 reads FVKESK. The CDR3 runs 16 residues. The CDR3 loop is CASSHRSGVGTDTQYF. CDR3 sequence (DNA): TGTGCCAGCAGCCACCGTTCCGGGGTTGGCACAGATACGCAGTATTTT.

The V and J genes are TRBV5-1 and TRBJ1-5, with TRBD1 matching 10 bases. The length of the CDR3 is 15 residues. CDR1 and CDR2 from the germline V gene are SGHRS and YFSETQ. After removal of 4 bases from V and 6 bases from J, the junction contained 7 bases not matched to a gene. The chain's CDR3 is CASSDGTGDSQPQHF. The CDR3 nucleotides read TGCGCCAGCAGCGACGGGACAGGGGATAGTCAGCCCCAGCATTTT. The full variable domain, in which reference TRBV5-1 and TRBJ1-5 provide the parts outside the CDR3, is KAGVTQTPRYLIKTRGQQVTLSCSPISGHRSVSWYQQTPGQGLQFLFEYFSETQRNKGNFPGRFSGRQFSNSRSEMNVSTLELGDSALYLCASSDGTGDSQPQHFGDGTRLSIL.

The rearrangement uses TRBV28 and TRBJ1-1; D not resolved. The CDR3 covers 15 residues. V was cut by 5 bases and J by 5 bases, with 18 bases left in between. Germline V CDR1 and CDR2: MDHEN, SYDVKM. This CDR3 is CASSPPFGEETEAFF. In DNA, the CDR3 is TGTGCCAGCAGTCCCCCCTTTGGGGAGGAAACTGAAGCTTTCTTT.

A single count supports this clone. The chain is built from TRBV18 and TRBJ1-1, with TRBD1 identical over 9 bases. The length of the CDR3 is 14 residues. Germline-derived CDR1 and CDR2 are KGHSH and LQKENI. The ends lost 8 bases at V and 3 bases at J; junction bases unmatched: 7. CDR3 bases: TGTGCCAGCGTCCGGGACAGGGTAGACACTGAAGCTTTCTTT. This encodes CASVRDRVDTEAFF.

The rearrangement links TRBV7-8 to TRBJ2-5; weak D call: TRBD2 (6 bases). The V end was cut by 6 bases, the J end by 1 base, with 18 bases between. CDR3 length: 16 residues. From germline, CDR1 is SGHVS and CDR2 FQNEAQ. In DNA, the CDR3 is TGTGCCAGCAGTCGCATCCCCGGGACTGTCCAAGAGACCCAGTACTTC. It translates to CASSRIPGTVQETQYF.